A single T cell receptor (beta chain) is shown here with its context. Antigen unknown. V was trimmed by 7 bases and J by 0 bases, leaving 10 bases between them. Germline V CDR1 and CDR2: SNHLY, FYNNEI. CDR3 length: 15 amino acids. This entry is derived from a study of cytomegalovirus exposure and HLA in healthy donors. Whole-study findings and limits: Researchers reported from a later analysis that most CMV-associated TCR beta chains appeared HLA-restricted. CMV serostatus alone was available as immune exposure information. Researchers reported that a few CMV-associated chains were confirmed in vitro as CMV antigen-specific.

A multiplex PCR was run with 60 Vbeta primers and 13 Jbeta primers. Assay: immunoSEQ multiplex PCR; the TCRdb copy retains only in-frame clones and omits some. This sample contains about 130,000 clones. Sequenced: PBMCs. This sequence originates from a man aged 18-30 years in good health and CMV-seronegative. The chain couples TRBV2 to TRBJ2-6; D ambiguous. The CDR3 here is CASKPKISGANVLTF. DNA for the CDR3: TGTGCCAGCAAACCTAAGATCTCTGGGGCCAACGTCCTGACTTTC.